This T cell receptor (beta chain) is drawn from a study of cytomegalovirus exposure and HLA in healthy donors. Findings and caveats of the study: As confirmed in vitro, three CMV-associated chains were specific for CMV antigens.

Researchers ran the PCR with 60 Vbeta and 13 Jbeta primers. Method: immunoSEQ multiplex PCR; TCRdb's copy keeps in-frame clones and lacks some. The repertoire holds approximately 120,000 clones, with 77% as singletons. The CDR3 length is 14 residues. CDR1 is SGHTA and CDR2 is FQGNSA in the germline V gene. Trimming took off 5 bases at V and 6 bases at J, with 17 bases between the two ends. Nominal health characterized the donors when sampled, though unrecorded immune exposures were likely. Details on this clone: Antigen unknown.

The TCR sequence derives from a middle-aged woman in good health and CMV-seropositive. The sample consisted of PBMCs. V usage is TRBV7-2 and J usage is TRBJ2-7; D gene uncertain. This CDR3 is CASSPLAITGEQYF. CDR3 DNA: TGTGCCAGCAGCCCACTGGCGATAACGGGCGAGCAGTACTTC.